These T cell receptor beta chains were read from a single sample in a study of shared clonotypes between healthy human individuals. Here immunoSEQ multiplex PCR was the method, and the copy in TCRdb shows in-frame clones only, minus some. This table has around 2,100,000 clones, roughly 94% appearing once. Sequencing input: naive CD8+ T cells sorted from blood. The receptors were gathered from a man between 18 and 29 years old in good health. CDR3s include the opening cysteine and the closing phenylalanine or tryptophan. Fields, in order: clone size, D gene, V gene, J gene, CDR3 protein, CDR3 DNA. The D gene is left open where the match is weak. Not every row has a clone size; where given, it reads once, few, many or a size class.

clone size: once
D gene: .
V gene: TRBV7-9
J gene: TRBJ2-3
CDR3 protein: CASSPGGEGDNTDTQYF
CDR3 DNA: TGTGCCAGCAGCCCTGGGGGCGAGGGGGACAACACAGATACGCAGTATTTT

clone size: .
D gene: TRBD1
V gene: TRBV5-6
J gene: TRBJ2-3
CDR3 protein: CASSPSDRGPDTQYF
CDR3 DNA: TGTGCCAGCAGCCCCTCGGACAGGGGCCCGGATACGCAGTATTTT

clone size: .
D gene: .
V gene: TRBV6-5
J gene: TRBJ1-6
CDR3 protein: CASSYRGVYNSPLHF
CDR3 DNA: TGTGCCAGCAGTTACAGGGGCGTCTATAATTCACCCCTCCACTTT

clone size: .
D gene: .
V gene: TRBV4-3
J gene: TRBJ1-1
CDR3 protein: CASSQDGSPNTEAFF
CDR3 DNA: TGCGCCAGCAGCCAAGACGGCAGTCCAAACACTGAAGCTTTCTTT

clone size: .
D gene: .
V gene: TRBV5-8
J gene: TRBJ2-7
CDR3 protein: CASSLSRGWLSYEQYF
CDR3 DNA: TGTGCCAGCAGCTTGAGTAGAGGGTGGCTCTCCTACGAGCAGTACTTC

clone size: .
D gene: .
V gene: TRBV5-1
J gene: TRBJ1-1
CDR3 protein: CASRSKGFDILTEAFF
CDR3 DNA: TGCGCCAGCAGATCTAAGGGCTTTGACATCCTCACTGAAGCTTTCTTT

clone size: .
D gene: .
V gene: TRBV12-5
J gene: TRBJ2-7
CDR3 protein: CASGDGGHSYEQYF
CDR3 DNA: TGTGCTAGTGGCGACGGAGGGCACTCCTACGAGCAGTACTTC

clone size: .
D gene: .
V gene: TRBV9
J gene: TRBJ1-4
CDR3 protein: CASSVGVELDEKLFF
CDR3 DNA: TGTGCCAGCAGCGTAGGGGTCGAACTAGACGAAAAACTGTTTTTT

clone size: .
D gene: .
V gene: TRBV11-2
J gene: TRBJ2-7
CDR3 protein: CASSTSYEQYF
CDR3 DNA: TGTGCCAGCAGCACCAGCTACGAGCAGTACTTC

clone size: .
D gene: .
V gene: TRBV7-9
J gene: TRBJ2-7
CDR3 protein: CASRTGELPGEQYF
CDR3 DNA: TGTGCCAGCCGCACCGGGGAGCTTCCTGGCGAGCAGTACTTC

clone size: .
D gene: TRBD1
V gene: TRBV11-2
J gene: TRBJ2-3
CDR3 protein: CASSPKQGASTDTQYF
CDR3 DNA: TGTGCCAGCAGCCCCAAACAGGGGGCTAGCACAGATACGCAGTATTTT

clone size: .
D gene: .
V gene: TRBV9
J gene: TRBJ2-7
CDR3 protein: CASSVAGTATSYEQYF
CDR3 DNA: TGTGCCAGCAGCGTAGCCGGGACCGCCACCTCCTACGAGCAGTACTTC

clone size: .
D gene: .
V gene: TRBV5-6
J gene: TRBJ1-1
CDR3 protein: CASSWGNTEAFF
CDR3 DNA: TGTGCCAGCAGTTGGGGAAACACTGAAGCTTTCTTT

clone size: .
D gene: .
V gene: TRBV4-3
J gene: TRBJ2-1
CDR3 protein: CASSLRDKYNEQFF
CDR3 DNA: TGCGCCAGCAGCCTCCGGGACAAATACAATGAGCAGTTCTTC

clone size: .
D gene: .
V gene: TRBV7-9
J gene: TRBJ2-1
CDR3 protein: CASSPSTGGRFNEQFF
CDR3 DNA: TGTGCCAGCAGCCCCTCGACGGGGGGCAGATTTAATGAGCAGTTCTTC

clone size: .
D gene: TRBD2
V gene: TRBV9
J gene: TRBJ2-7
CDR3 protein: CASSSGLAPTYEQYF
CDR3 DNA: TGTGCCAGCAGCTCCGGACTAGCGCCCACCTACGAGCAGTACTTC

clone size: .
D gene: .
V gene: TRBV7-3
J gene: TRBJ1-1
CDR3 protein: CASSPARGQEAFF
CDR3 DNA: TGTGCCAGCAGCCCCGCCCGGGGGCAAGAAGCTTTCTTT

clone size: .
D gene: .
V gene: TRBV13
J gene: TRBJ1-2
CDR3 protein: CASTLGTSAYGYTF
CDR3 DNA: TGTGCCAGCACCCTCGGGACATCGGCCTATGGCTACACCTTC

clone size: .
D gene: .
V gene: TRBV5-6
J gene: TRBJ2-7
CDR3 protein: CASSLGIAEQYF
CDR3 DNA: TGTGCCAGCAGCTTGGGGATCGCAGAGCAGTACTTC

clone size: once
D gene: .
V gene: TRBV9
J gene: TRBJ2-1
CDR3 protein: CASSVTGGIEQFF
CDR3 DNA: TGTGCCAGCAGCGTAACTGGGGGCATTGAGCAGTTCTTC

clone size: once
D gene: TRBD1
V gene: TRBV5-1
J gene: TRBJ2-7
CDR3 protein: CASSLGDSLTEQYF
CDR3 DNA: TGCGCCAGCAGCTTGGGGGACAGCCTCACCGAGCAGTACTTC

clone size: .
D gene: .
V gene: TRBV10-2
J gene: TRBJ2-5
CDR3 protein: CASGGPYQETQYF
CDR3 DNA: TGCGCCAGCGGGGGCCCGTACCAAGAGACCCAGTACTTC

clone size: .
D gene: .
V gene: TRBV7-9
J gene: TRBJ2-2
CDR3 protein: CASSLGGGASFTGELFF
CDR3 DNA: TGTGCCAGCAGCTTAGGTGGAGGGGCGAGTTTCACCGGGGAGCTGTTTTTT

clone size: few
D gene: .
V gene: TRBV30
J gene: TRBJ1-5
CDR3 protein: CAWSPGASSKQPQHF
CDR3 DNA: TGTGCCTGGAGTCCGGGGGCCTCATCCAAACAGCCCCAGCATTTT

clone size: .
D gene: TRBD1
V gene: TRBV2
J gene: TRBJ1-1
CDR3 protein: CASSDDRGNTEAFF
CDR3 DNA: TGTGCCAGCAGTGACGACAGGGGGAACACTGAAGCTTTCTTT

clone size: .
D gene: .
V gene: TRBV7-2
J gene: TRBJ2-1
CDR3 protein: CASSLMGGPYNEQFF
CDR3 DNA: TGTGCCAGCAGCTTAATGGGGGGACCCTACAATGAGCAGTTCTTC

clone size: .
D gene: TRBD2
V gene: TRBV4-1
J gene: TRBJ2-3
CDR3 protein: CASSQDEASGVTDTQYF
CDR3 DNA: TGCGCCAGCAGCCAAGATGAAGCTAGCGGAGTCACAGATACGCAGTATTTT

clone size: .
D gene: TRBD2
V gene: TRBV7-9
J gene: TRBJ2-7
CDR3 protein: CASSPPRGGDVYEQYF
CDR3 DNA: TGTGCCAGCAGCCCCCCACGTGGGGGGGACGTATACGAGCAGTACTTC

clone size: .
D gene: .
V gene: TRBV28
J gene: TRBJ2-2
CDR3 protein: CASSFMVMSGELFF
CDR3 DNA: TGTGCCAGCAGTTTCATGGTTATGTCCGGGGAGCTGTTTTTT

clone size: .
D gene: TRBD1
V gene: TRBV5-1
J gene: TRBJ1-6
CDR3 protein: CASSERDRESNSPLHF
CDR3 DNA: TGCGCCAGCAGCGAACGAGACAGGGAGAGTAATTCACCCCTCCACTTT

clone size: once
D gene: TRBD2
V gene: TRBV5-5
J gene: TRBJ2-2
CDR3 protein: CASSWAQRGAYTGELFF
CDR3 DNA: TGTGCCAGCAGCTGGGCCCAGCGGGGGGCCTACACCGGGGAGCTGTTTTTT

clone size: .
D gene: .
V gene: TRBV2
J gene: TRBJ2-2
CDR3 protein: CASSEAFEQMNTGELFF
CDR3 DNA: TGTGCCAGCAGTGAAGCCTTCGAGCAGATGAACACCGGGGAGCTGTTTTTT

clone size: .
D gene: .
V gene: TRBV2
J gene: TRBJ2-1
CDR3 protein: CASSEAGLAHEQFF
CDR3 DNA: TGTGCCAGCAGTGAAGCTGGGCTAGCCCATGAGCAGTTCTTC

clone size: few
D gene: .
V gene: TRBV27
J gene: TRBJ1-4
CDR3 protein: CASSLARTYEKLFF
CDR3 DNA: TGTGCCAGCAGTTTAGCCAGGACTTATGAAAAACTGTTTTTT

clone size: .
D gene: .
V gene: TRBV19
J gene: TRBJ1-5
CDR3 protein: CASSMEDSHNQPQHF
CDR3 DNA: TGTGCCAGTAGTATGGAAGACAGCCACAATCAGCCCCAGCATTTT

clone size: .
D gene: .
V gene: TRBV4-1
J gene: TRBJ1-5
CDR3 protein: CASSQEGGRSQPQHF
CDR3 DNA: TGCGCCAGCAGCCAAGAAGGGGGGCGGTCACAGCCCCAGCATTTT

clone size: once
D gene: .
V gene: TRBV19
J gene: TRBJ2-5
CDR3 protein: CASSPSPRQYQETQYF
CDR3 DNA: TGTGCCAGTAGTCCCTCCCCGCGGCAGTACCAAGAGACCCAGTACTTC

clone size: once
D gene: .
V gene: TRBV7-9
J gene: TRBJ2-7
CDR3 protein: CASSLAGSTDEQYF
CDR3 DNA: TGTGCCAGCAGCTTAGCAGGGAGTACGGACGAGCAGTACTTC

clone size: .
D gene: TRBD2
V gene: TRBV6-5
J gene: TRBJ2-1
CDR3 protein: CASSSSGAGLFF
CDR3 DNA: TGTGCCAGCAGTTCTAGCGGGGCGGGGCTGTTCTTC

clone size: .
D gene: TRBD1
V gene: TRBV11-2
J gene: TRBJ1-2
CDR3 protein: CASSVGGIEGYTF
CDR3 DNA: TGTGCCAGCAGCGTAGGGGGCATTGAAGGCTACACCTTC

clone size: .
D gene: .
V gene: TRBV5-4
J gene: TRBJ1-1
CDR3 protein: CASSLGAGGLNTEAFF
CDR3 DNA: TGTGCCAGCAGCTTGGGTGCGGGGGGCTTGAACACTGAAGCTTTCTTT

clone size: .
D gene: .
V gene: TRBV4-1
J gene: TRBJ2-3
CDR3 protein: CASSWGGHSTDTQYF
CDR3 DNA: TGCGCCAGCTCCTGGGGAGGACATAGCACAGATACGCAGTATTTT

clone size: .
D gene: .
V gene: TRBV30
J gene: TRBJ2-2
CDR3 protein: CAWSGSPSTGELFF
CDR3 DNA: TGTGCCTGGAGCGGCAGCCCGAGTACCGGGGAGCTGTTTTTT

clone size: .
D gene: .
V gene: TRBV7-2
J gene: TRBJ2-2
CDR3 protein: CASSPRPGIPGELFF
CDR3 DNA: TGTGCCAGCAGCCCAAGACCAGGGATCCCCGGGGAGCTGTTTTTT

clone size: .
D gene: TRBD1
V gene: TRBV27
J gene: TRBJ2-7
CDR3 protein: CASRTGGTYEQYF
CDR3 DNA: TGTGCCAGCAGGACAGGGGGCACGTACGAGCAGTACTTC

clone size: .
D gene: TRBD2
V gene: TRBV2
J gene: TRBJ2-7
CDR3 protein: CASSEAGAGGWEQYF
CDR3 DNA: TGTGCCAGCAGTGAAGCTGGCGCGGGGGGGTGGGAGCAGTACTTC

clone size: .
D gene: TRBD1
V gene: TRBV13
J gene: TRBJ2-2
CDR3 protein: CASSLSEDRGITGELFF
CDR3 DNA: TGTGCCAGCAGCTTGTCGGAGGACAGGGGAATTACCGGGGAGCTGTTTTTT

clone size: .
D gene: .
V gene: TRBV7-8
J gene: TRBJ2-1
CDR3 protein: CASSLGVRPRNEQFF
CDR3 DNA: TGTGCCAGCAGCTTAGGGGTACGCCCAAGGAATGAGCAGTTCTTC

clone size: .
D gene: .
V gene: TRBV4-3
J gene: TRBJ1-5
CDR3 protein: CASSQDLGVGAQHF
CDR3 DNA: TGCGCCAGCAGCCAAGATTTGGGTGTCGGAGCCCAGCATTTT